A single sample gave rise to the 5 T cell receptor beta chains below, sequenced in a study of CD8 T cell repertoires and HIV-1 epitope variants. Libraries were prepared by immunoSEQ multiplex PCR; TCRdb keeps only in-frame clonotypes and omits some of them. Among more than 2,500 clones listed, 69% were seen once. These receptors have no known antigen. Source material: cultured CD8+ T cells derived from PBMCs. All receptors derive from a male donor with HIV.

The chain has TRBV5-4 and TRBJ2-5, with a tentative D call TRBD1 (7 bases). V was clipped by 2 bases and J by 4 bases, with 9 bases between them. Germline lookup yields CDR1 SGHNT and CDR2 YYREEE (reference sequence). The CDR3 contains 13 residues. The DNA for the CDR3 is TGTGCCAGCAGCTTCAGGGGGGCAGAGACCCAGTACTTC. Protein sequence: CASSFRGAETQYF.

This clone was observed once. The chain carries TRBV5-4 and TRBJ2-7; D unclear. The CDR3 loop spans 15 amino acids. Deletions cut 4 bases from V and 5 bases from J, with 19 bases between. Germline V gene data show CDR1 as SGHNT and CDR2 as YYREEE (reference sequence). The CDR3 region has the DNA TGTGCCAGCAGCCTGCGTTTAGCCGGCGGACACGAGCAGTACTTC. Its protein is CASSLRLAGGHEQYF.

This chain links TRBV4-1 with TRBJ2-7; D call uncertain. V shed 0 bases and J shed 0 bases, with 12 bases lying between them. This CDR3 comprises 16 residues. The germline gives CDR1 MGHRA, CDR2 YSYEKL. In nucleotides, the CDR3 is TGCGCCAGCAGCCAAGATTACCTCGGCCTCTCCTACGAGCAGTACTTC. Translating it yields CASSQDYLGLSYEQYF.

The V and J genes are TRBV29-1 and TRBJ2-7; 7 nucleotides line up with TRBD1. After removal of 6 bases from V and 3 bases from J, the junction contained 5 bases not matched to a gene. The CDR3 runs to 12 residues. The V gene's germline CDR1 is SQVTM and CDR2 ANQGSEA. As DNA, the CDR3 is TGCAGCGTCGGGGACAGCTACTACGAGCAGTACTTC. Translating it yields CSVGDSYYEQYF.

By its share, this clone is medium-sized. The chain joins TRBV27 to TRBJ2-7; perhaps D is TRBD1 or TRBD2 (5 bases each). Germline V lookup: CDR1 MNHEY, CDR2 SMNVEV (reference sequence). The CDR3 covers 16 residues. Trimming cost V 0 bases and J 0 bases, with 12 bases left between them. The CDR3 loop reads CASSLSVGTYSYEQYF. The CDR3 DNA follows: TGTGCCAGCAGTTTATCGGTTGGGACGTACTCCTACGAGCAGTACTTC.